This T cell receptor beta chain was captured in a study of human T cells and chemical hapten exposure. The table lists this clonotype with many counts. As for time point: patch test 2, 6 weeks after DPC sensitization. The treatment was: therapeutic diphenylcyclopropenone sensitization with weekly scalp DPC. Via MiXCR, TCRdb re-called the RACE reads, giving one row per CDR3 protein. This sample has fewer than 80,000 distinct CDR3 sequences; about 9.4% occur once, and the top ten carry around 6.8%. Germline V CDR1 and CDR2: SGHKS, YYEKEE (reference sequence). This CDR3 comprises 13 residues. V dropped 4 bases and J dropped 7 bases, with 9 bases sitting between them.

The starting material was whole blood, obtained in connection with sensitization to the hapten diphenylcyclopropenone (DPC). This chain joins TRBV5-5 and TRBJ1-6; D not certain. The TCR was taken from a woman between 45 and 60 years old with alopecia areata. Some clones in this sample may be carry-over from other donors' samples. CDR3 amino acids: CASSGVANSPLHF. The CDR3 bases are TGTGCCAGCAGCGGGGTGGCGAATTCACCCCTCCACTTT.